The source of this T cell receptor (beta chain) is a study of T-cell memory formation after mild COVID-19. MiXCR was run by TCRdb on the 5' RACE reads, yielding one entry per CDR3 protein. The repertoire holds about 390,000 distinct CDR3 sequences, with under 25% as singletons. About this clonotype itself: Its antigen is not known.

CDR1 SGHTA and CDR2 FQGNSA come from the germline V gene. The CDR3 spans 14 residues. The study, taken as a whole, reports: CD4+ clones that contracted lay mainly in CM and EM; CD8+ ones lay in EMRA. Clones shrinking from day 15 to 85 showed even CD4/CD8 mixes; later expanders tilted CD4+. Memory sampled before infection contained some responding clones, suggesting cross-reactive memory joined.

The chain joins TRBV7-2 to TRBJ2-3, with D perhaps TRBD1 or TRBD2 (5 bases each). The clonotype was recovered from an adult woman who had mild COVID-19 (a few samples of this study predate the infection). Cell type and time point are not known. The material sequenced was PBMCs or a T cell subset sorted from them (not recorded which). The CDR3: CAVSRGQVTDTQYF. Written as DNA, the CDR3 is TGTGCTGTTAGCCGGGGCCAGGTGACAGATACGCAGTATTTT.